This T cell receptor beta chain derives from a study of CD8+CD57+ T cells in acquired aplastic anemia. The overall study: Mean DNA quantity obtained from sorted CD4+ and CD8+ cells was 3 to 3.5 ug.

Study-wide results and caveats: Researchers reported that CD8+ Simpson's diversity was not significantly different in patients versus controls.

Template material for TCR beta VDJ and CDR3 profiling consisted of genomic DNA. Each CDR3 protein is one row after TCRdb ran MiXCR on the reads. The data show around 190,000 distinct CDR3 sequences, around 50% seen once. Deletions cut 7 bases from V and 3 bases from J, with 4 bases between. Germline V gene sequence: CDR1 SNHLY, CDR2 FYNNEI. The CDR3 runs 11 residues. Patients included in sequencing had previously demonstrated CD8+CD57+ cell expansion by flow cytometry. The blood sampling took place in patients who had so far received no therapy. To note about this clonotype: Its antigen is not identified.

Sequencing was carried out using sorted CD4+, CD8+, or CD8+CD57+ T cells (not recorded which) from PBMCs. The V gene is TRBV2, the J gene TRBJ2-1, with no clear D. The sequence was obtained from a human donor with aplastic anemia. The CDR3 sequence: CASILYNEQFF. The CDR3 coding sequence is TGTGCCAGCATCCTCTACAATGAGCAGTTCTTC.